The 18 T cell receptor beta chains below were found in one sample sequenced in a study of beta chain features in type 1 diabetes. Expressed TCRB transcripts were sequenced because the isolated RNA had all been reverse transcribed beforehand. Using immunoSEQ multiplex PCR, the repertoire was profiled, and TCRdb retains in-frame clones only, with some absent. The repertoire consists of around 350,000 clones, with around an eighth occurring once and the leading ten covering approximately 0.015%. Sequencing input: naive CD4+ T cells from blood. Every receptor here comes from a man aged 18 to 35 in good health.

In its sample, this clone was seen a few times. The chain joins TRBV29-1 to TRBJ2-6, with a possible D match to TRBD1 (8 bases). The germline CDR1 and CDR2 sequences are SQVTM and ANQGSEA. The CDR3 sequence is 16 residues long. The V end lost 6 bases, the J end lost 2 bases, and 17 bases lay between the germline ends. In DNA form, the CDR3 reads TGCAGCGTGGGGGGGACAGGTAACGCTGGGGCCAACGTCCTGACTTTC. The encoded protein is CSVGGTGNAGANVLTF.

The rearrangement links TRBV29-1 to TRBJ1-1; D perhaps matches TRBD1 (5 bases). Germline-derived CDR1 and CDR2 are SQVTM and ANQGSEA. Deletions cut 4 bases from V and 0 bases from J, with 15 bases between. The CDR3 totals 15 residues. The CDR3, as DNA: TGCAGCGTTGCTTTGCAGGGAAACATGAACACTGAAGCTTTCTTT. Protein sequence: CSVALQGNMNTEAFF.

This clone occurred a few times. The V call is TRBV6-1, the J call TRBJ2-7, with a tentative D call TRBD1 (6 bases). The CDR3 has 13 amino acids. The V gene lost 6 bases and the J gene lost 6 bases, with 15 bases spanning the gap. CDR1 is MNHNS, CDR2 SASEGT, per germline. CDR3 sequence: CASSLTGFGEQYF. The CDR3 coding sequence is TGTGCCAGCAGCCTTACAGGGTTCGGCGAGCAGTACTTC.

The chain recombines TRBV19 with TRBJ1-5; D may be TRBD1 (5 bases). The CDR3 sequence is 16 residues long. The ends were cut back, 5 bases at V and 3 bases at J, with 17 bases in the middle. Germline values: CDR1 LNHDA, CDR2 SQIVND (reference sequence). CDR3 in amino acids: CASSRETVVDNQPQHF. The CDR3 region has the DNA TGTGCCAGTAGTCGCGAGACAGTGGTTGACAATCAGCCCCAGCATTTT.

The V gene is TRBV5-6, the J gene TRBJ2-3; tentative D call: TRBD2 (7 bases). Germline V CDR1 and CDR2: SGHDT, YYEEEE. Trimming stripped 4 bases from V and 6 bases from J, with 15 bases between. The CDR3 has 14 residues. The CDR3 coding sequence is TGTGCCAGCAGCCCTGGGGGGGCCCTGGATACGCAGTATTTT. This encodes CASSPGGALDTQYF.

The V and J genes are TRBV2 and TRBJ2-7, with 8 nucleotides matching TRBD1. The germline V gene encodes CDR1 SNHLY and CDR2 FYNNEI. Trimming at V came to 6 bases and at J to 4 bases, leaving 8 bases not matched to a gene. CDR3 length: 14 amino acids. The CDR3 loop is CASSGQGDEYEQYF. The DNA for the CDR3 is TGTGCCAGCAGCGGACAGGGAGATGAATACGAGCAGTACTTC.

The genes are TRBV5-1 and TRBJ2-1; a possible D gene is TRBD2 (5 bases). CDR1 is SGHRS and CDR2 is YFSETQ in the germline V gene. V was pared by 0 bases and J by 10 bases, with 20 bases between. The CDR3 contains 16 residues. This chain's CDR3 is CASSLVVAPGLGEQFF. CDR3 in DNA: TGCGCCAGCAGCTTGGTAGTAGCGCCCGGTCTAGGGGAGCAGTTCTTC.

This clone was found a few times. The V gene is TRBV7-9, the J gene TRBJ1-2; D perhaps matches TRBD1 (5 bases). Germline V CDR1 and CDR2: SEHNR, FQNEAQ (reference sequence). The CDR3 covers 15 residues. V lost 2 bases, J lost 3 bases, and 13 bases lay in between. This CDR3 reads CASSLLGGIDYGYTF. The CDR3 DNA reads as TGTGCCAGCAGCTTATTGGGGGGTATCGACTATGGCTACACCTTC.

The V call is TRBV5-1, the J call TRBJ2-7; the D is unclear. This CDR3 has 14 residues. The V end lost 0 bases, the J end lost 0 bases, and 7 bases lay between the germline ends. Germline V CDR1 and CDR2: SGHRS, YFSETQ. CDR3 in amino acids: CASSLERSSYEQYF. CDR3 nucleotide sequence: TGCGCCAGCAGCTTGGAACGGTCCTCCTACGAGCAGTACTTC.

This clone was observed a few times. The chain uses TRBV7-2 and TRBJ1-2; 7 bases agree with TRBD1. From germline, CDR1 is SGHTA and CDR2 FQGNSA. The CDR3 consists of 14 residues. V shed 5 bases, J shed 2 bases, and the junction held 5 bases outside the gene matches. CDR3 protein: CASSTQTGNYGYTF. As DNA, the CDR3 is TGTGCCAGCAGCACCCAGACAGGGAACTATGGCTACACCTTC.

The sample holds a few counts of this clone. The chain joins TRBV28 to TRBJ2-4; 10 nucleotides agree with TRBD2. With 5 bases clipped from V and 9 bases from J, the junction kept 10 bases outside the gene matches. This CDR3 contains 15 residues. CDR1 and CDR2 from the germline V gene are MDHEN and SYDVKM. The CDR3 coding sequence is TGTGCCAGCAGTATGGTAGCGGGGGGCGGGGGCATTCAGTACTTC. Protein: CASSMVAGGGGIQYF.

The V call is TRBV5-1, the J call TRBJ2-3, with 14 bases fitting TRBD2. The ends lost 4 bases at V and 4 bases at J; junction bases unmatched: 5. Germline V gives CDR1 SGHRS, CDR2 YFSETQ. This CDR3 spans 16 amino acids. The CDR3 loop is CASSVGLAGGPDTQYF. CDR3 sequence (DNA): TGCGCCAGCAGCGTAGGACTAGCGGGAGGCCCAGATACGCAGTATTTT.

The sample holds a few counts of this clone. The CDR3 sequence: CASDVRTSEMAQYF. Here the CDR3 DNA reads TGTGCCAGCGACGTAAGGACTAGCGAAATGGCCCAGTACTTC. The chain recombines TRBV2 with TRBJ2-5, with 9 positions matching TRBD2. Looked up from germline, CDR1 is SNHLY and CDR2 is FYNNEI. Trimming removed 8 bases from V and 9 bases from J; junction bases left unmatched: 13. This CDR3 contains 14 residues.

As DNA, the CDR3 is TGTGCCAGCAGCCAAGTTCAGGGATTCTCTGAAGCTTTCTTT. Translation: CASSQVQGFSEAFF. The chain uses TRBV14 and TRBJ1-1; tentatively, D is TRBD1 (5 bases). The CDR3 spans 14 residues. Germline V gives CDR1 SGHDN, CDR2 FVKESK. V was trimmed by 1 base and J by 6 bases, leaving 12 bases between them.

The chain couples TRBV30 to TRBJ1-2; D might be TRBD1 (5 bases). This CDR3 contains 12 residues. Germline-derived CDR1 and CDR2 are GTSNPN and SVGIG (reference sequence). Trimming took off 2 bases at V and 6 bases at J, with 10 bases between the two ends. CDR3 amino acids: CAWSPRVDGYTF. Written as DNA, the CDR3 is TGTGCCTGGAGTCCCAGGGTTGATGGCTACACCTTC.

The CDR3 protein is CASSLRQGAKTQYF. DNA of the CDR3: TGCGCCAGCAGCTTACGACAGGGGGCGAAGACCCAGTACTTC. The chain has TRBV5-1 and TRBJ2-5; 10 bases match TRBD1. Unmatched junction bases numbered 4, after V lost 2 bases and J lost 6 bases. Germline values: CDR1 SGHRS, CDR2 YFSETQ. This CDR3 comprises 14 residues.

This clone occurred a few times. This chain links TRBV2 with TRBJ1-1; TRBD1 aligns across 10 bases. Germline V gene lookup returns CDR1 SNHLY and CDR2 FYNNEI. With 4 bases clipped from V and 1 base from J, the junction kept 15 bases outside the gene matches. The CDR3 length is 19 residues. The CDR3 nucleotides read TGTGCCAGCAGTGGCTCTCGGACAGGGGGACTTCGAACGAACACTGAAGCTTTCTTT. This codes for CASSGSRTGGLRTNTEAFF.

The CDR3 region is CASSLAGGQQFF. CDR3 DNA: TGTGCCAGCAGCTTAGCGGGGGGACAGCAGTTCTTC. This sequence joins TRBV7-9 and TRBJ2-1; a weak D match, TRBD2 (6 bases). Trimming shortened V by 0 bases and J by 11 bases, and 8 bases separated the two germline ends. The CDR3 totals 12 residues. Germline assignment: CDR1 SEHNR and CDR2 FQNEAQ (reference sequence).